This is a list of T cell receptor beta chains from one sample in a study of blood T cells in healthy people across ages. A single record per CDR3 protein comes from TCRdb applying MiXCR to the 5' RACE reads. In the table there are some 700,000 distinct CDR3 sequences, roughly 20% of which are singletons. Source material: blood. Source of these receptors: a man between 70 and 80 years old in good health. The CDR3 runs from the conserved cysteine through the conserved F or W. D genes are given only for firm matches. Size is omitted from some rows. Given values are once, few, many or a class for expanded clones.

clone size	CDR3 length	V gene	J gene	D gene	CDR3 DNA	CDR3 protein
few	14	TRBV12-3/TRBV12-4	TRBJ2-6	-	TGTGCCAGCAGTAGGCCCCCTGGGGCCAACGTCCTGACTTTC	CASSRPPGANVLTF
-	20	TRBV10-3	TRBJ1-4	TRBD1	TGTGCCATCAGCCTAATCCCGGGACAGGGGGCAGGAGGGGCTAATGAAAAACTGTTTTTT	CAISLIPGQGAGGANEKLFF
-	16	TRBV25-1	TRBJ1-2	-	TGTGCCAGCAGTGAATTGAGTCTTACAGGGAAGAACGGCTACACCTTC	CASSELSLTGKNGYTF
few	12	TRBV3-1	TRBJ2-5	-	TGTGCCAGCAGCTCGAGGAGCGAGACCCAGTACTTC	CASSSRSETQYF
few	14	TRBV11-2	TRBJ1-1	-	TGTGCCAGCAGCTTAGCCGTGGACAGCCCTGAAGCTTTCTTT	CASSLAVDSPEAFF
few	15	TRBV5-1	TRBJ2-2	-	TGCGCCAGCAGCTTTCTTTCGGGGAACACCGGGGAGCTGTTTTTT	CASSFLSGNTGELFF
few	15	TRBV4-3	TRBJ1-5	-	TGCGCCAGCAGCCAAGATCAGGGTTTCAATCAGCCCCAGCATTTT	CASSQDQGFNQPQHF
-	14	TRBV6-1	TRBJ1-2	-	TGTGCCAGCAGTGAATTATGGCAAGACTATGGCTACACCTTC	CASSELWQDYGYTF
-	12	TRBV5-1	TRBJ2-4	-	TGCGCCAGCAGCTTGGACGCAAACATTCAGTACTTC	CASSLDANIQYF
-	18	TRBV24-1	TRBJ2-1	-	TGTGTCACCAGTGACCGATCCAGGGGCAAGAGCTCCTACAATGAGCAGTTCTTC	CVTSDRSRGKSSYNEQFF
-	15	TRBV4-1	TRBJ2-3	-	TGCGCCAGCAGCCAAGGTTGGAGGGGAACAGATACGCAGTATTTT	CASSQGWRGTDTQYF
few	16	TRBV9	TRBJ2-1	TRBD2	TGTGCCAGCAGCGCTCCCGGCAAGCGGGGTTATAATGAGCAGTTCTTC	CASSAPGKRGYNEQFF
-	16	TRBV18	TRBJ2-6	TRBD2	TGTGCCAGCTCATCGGGACTAGCGGCTGGGGCCAACGTCCTGACTTTC	CASSSGLAAGANVLTF
few	13	TRBV7-9	TRBJ1-6	-	TGTGCCAGCAGCTTACAGGAGGATTCACCCCTCCACTTT	CASSLQEDSPLHF
-	15	TRBV6-5	TRBJ1-2	TRBD1	TGTGCCAGCAGTTACGCGACAGGGCATAACTATGGCTACACCTTC	CASSYATGHNYGYTF
few	13	TRBV20-1	TRBJ2-7	TRBD2	TGCAGTGCTAGTTCTAGCGGGACCTACGAGCAGTACTTC	CSASSSGTYEQYF
few	12	TRBV28	TRBJ2-7	-	TGTGCCAGCGCCGGGGTTATGTACGAGCAGTACTTC	CASAGVMYEQYF
few	15	TRBV6-6	TRBJ1-5	-	TGTGCCAGCAGTTACACGTGGGGAGGTAATCAGCCCCAGCATTTT	CASSYTWGGNQPQHF
-	15	TRBV12-3/TRBV12-4	TRBJ1-1	-	TGTGCCAGCAGTTTCCCGACTGCCACAGGGTCTGAAGCTTTCTTT	CASSFPTATGSEAFF
few	15	TRBV7-2	TRBJ2-7	TRBD1	TGTGCCAGCAGCTACAGGACAGGGGGCTCCAACGAGCAGTACTTC	CASSYRTGGSNEQYF
-	15	TRBV24-1	TRBJ1-2	-	TGTGCCACCAGTGATTTTACAGGTCGTAAGGATGGCTACACCTTC	CATSDFTGRKDGYTF
once	15	TRBV5-1	TRBJ2-5	TRBD1	TGCGCCAGCAGCGCCGGACAGGGAAGGAGGGAGACCCAGTACTTC	CASSAGQGRRETQYF
-	14	TRBV2	TRBJ2-7	-	TGTGCCAGCAGTGTCGGCAGGTCTTCCTACGAGCAGTACTTC	CASSVGRSSYEQYF
many	13	TRBV27	TRBJ1-2	-	TGTGCCAGCAGTTTGGGGGGTTCGCATGGCTACACCTTC	CASSLGGSHGYTF
many	12	TRBV29-1	TRBJ1-1	-	TGCAGCGTTGGTGCAGGGAACACTGAAGCTTTCTTT	CSVGAGNTEAFF
-	11	TRBV11-2	TRBJ2-1	-	TGTGCCGGCAGCATTAAGGATGAGCAGTTCTTC	CAGSIKDEQFF
-	14	TRBV12-3/TRBV12-4	TRBJ2-7	-	TGTGCCAGCAACAATGGGGGGCCTACTTACGAGCAGTACTTC	CASNNGGPTYEQYF
-	13	TRBV28	TRBJ1-2	-	TGTGCCAGCAGAAACGACGGGGATTATGGCTACACCTTC	CASRNDGDYGYTF
few	16	TRBV20-1	TRBJ1-3	-	TGCAGTGCTAGGCACCCGGCTCCTGACTCTGGAAACACCATATATTTT	CSARHPAPDSGNTIYF
-	11	TRBV29-1	TRBJ1-1	-	TGCAGCGGGGCTCTGAACACTGAAGCTTTCTTT	CSGALNTEAFF
-	14	TRBV15	TRBJ1-1	-	TGTGCCACCAGCCGCAGCAGAGTGAGCACTGAAGCTTTCTTT	CATSRSRVSTEAFF
-	13	TRBV29-1	TRBJ1-1	-	TGCAGCGCCCAGTTGGCGTGGGACACTGAAGCTTTCTTT	CSAQLAWDTEAFF
-	14	TRBV28	TRBJ2-2	-	TGTGCCACCGGGGGGACAGGCGATACCGGGGAGCTGTTTTTT	CATGGTGDTGELFF
many	12	TRBV27	TRBJ2-7	-	TGTGCCAGCAGTCCCACCACCTACGAGCAGTACTTC	CASSPTTYEQYF
-	15	TRBV4-3	TRBJ1-4	TRBD1	TGCGCCAGCAGCCAAGGGGGACAGGGGCCCGAAAAACTGTTTTTT	CASSQGGQGPEKLFF
-	15	TRBV20-1	TRBJ2-3	TRBD2	TGCAGTGCTAGTACTAGCGGGGGGCGAGCAGATACGCAGTATTTT	CSASTSGGRADTQYF
few	16	TRBV4-3	TRBJ2-4	TRBD1	TGCGCCAGCAGCCAAGGAGCAGGGGGCAACAAAAACATTCAGTACTTC	CASSQGAGGNKNIQYF
few	12	TRBV15	TRBJ2-7	-	TGTGCCACCAGCAGAGATTTGTACGAGCAGTACTTC	CATSRDLYEQYF
-	15	TRBV7-9	TRBJ2-7	TRBD2	TGTGCCAGCAGCCGCGGACTAGCGGGAACCTACGAGCAGTACTTC	CASSRGLAGTYEQYF
few	16	TRBV7-2	TRBJ2-3	-	TGTGCCAGCAGCTTAAGAGGACAGACTAGCACAGATACGCAGTATTTT	CASSLRGQTSTDTQYF
-	13	TRBV14	TRBJ1-6	-	TGTGCCAGCAGCCAAGCGGTGGGGATGCCCCTCCACTTT	CASSQAVGMPLHF
many	15	TRBV11-2	TRBJ2-7	TRBD1	TGTGCCAGCAGCTTAGGTGGGACAGGTTCTAAGGAGCAGTACTTC	CASSLGGTGSKEQYF
many	13	TRBV5-1	TRBJ1-2	TRBD1	TGCGCCAGCAGCACGGGACAGGGATATGGCTACACCTTC	CASSTGQGYGYTF
-	14	TRBV20-1	TRBJ1-5	TRBD1	TGCAGTGCTAGCCCGGGACAGGGGGGACAGCCCCAGCATTTT	CSASPGQGGQPQHF
many	12	TRBV29-1	TRBJ2-7	-	TGCAGCGTTTTGGGCCCTTCCTACGAGCAGTACTTC	CSVLGPSYEQYF